The TCR beta chain under discussion was sequenced for a study of T cells of healthy individuals. This clonotype was detected only a few times. The V gene lost 8 bases and the J gene lost 1 base, with 14 bases spanning the gap. This CDR3 spans 14 amino acids. Looked up from germline, CDR1 is MGHRA and CDR2 is YSYEKL. TCRdb re-derived calls from the 5' RACE reads in MiXCR, one entry per CDR3 protein. This table holds 60,000 to 70,000 distinct CDR3 sequences, around 15% found once. The receptor was derived from a human donor in good health. This rearrangement joins TRBV4-1 to TRBJ1-1; D is possibly TRBD1 (6 bases). The CDR3 spells CASRIPGQNTEAFF. In nucleotides, the CDR3 is TGCGCCAGCCGGATCCCGGGACAGAACACTGAAGCTTTCTTT.